This T cell receptor (beta chain) emerged from a study of T cells in Graves' hyperthyroidism and ophthalmopathy. Trimming removed 6 bases at V and 6 bases at J, with 8 bases between. Looked up from germline, CDR1 is DFQATT and CDR2 is SNEGSKA (reference sequence). The CDR3 has 10 residues. This clonotype was counted a few times. Amplified TCR beta CDR3 regions came from RNA transcripts. The HTBI primer set was used in a first-round RT-PCR of the TCR CDR3. MiXCR, applied by TCRdb to the multiplex PCR reads, yields one record per CDR3 protein. The table includes around 210,000 distinct CDR3 sequences, less than 20% detected once. Exclusion followed for patients with uncontrolled infection, other autoimmune disease, pregnancy or lactation. Thyroid ultrasound and orbital computed tomography, with clinical symptoms and serum thyroxine and TRAb, informed diagnoses. Fresh 10 ml peripheral blood yielded PBMCs.

Specimen: blood. This receptor was taken from a woman in her 50s with Graves' hyperthyroidism. V usage is TRBV20-1 and J usage is TRBJ1-2; D remains unclear. In nucleotides, the CDR3 is TGCAGTGCCCCTTCCAATGGCTACACCTTC. Residues: CSAPSNGYTF.